These T cell receptor beta chains were read from a single sample in a study of blood T cell repertoires in COVID-19. Profiling relied on immunoSEQ multiplex PCR, and the TCRdb table lists in-frame clones only, not all of them. The data contain over 250,000 clones, less than 90% of them singletons. What was sequenced was peripheral blood. The origin of the receptors is a human donor in a cohort sampled during active COVID-19. Each CDR3 is given with its conserved first and last residue. The D gene is left open where the match is weak. The size of a clone is reported for some rows only, either as once, few or many, or as a class for expanded clones.

clone_size,v_call,d_call,j_call,cdr3_nt,cdr3_aa
NA,TRBV4-3,NA,TRBJ2-1,TGCGCCAGCAGCCAATTATGGCGGGGCCGGGGGAACAATGAGCAGTTCTTC,CASSQLWRGRGNNEQFF
NA,TRBV12-3/TRBV12-4,TRBD1,TRBJ1-4,TGTGCCAGCAGGGACAGGAATGACGAAAAACTGTTTTTT,CASRDRNDEKLFF
NA,TRBV2,NA,TRBJ2-5,TGTGCCAGCAGTGGGTGGGGCCTGGAGACCCAGTACTTC,CASSGWGLETQYF
NA,TRBV11-3,NA,TRBJ2-5,TGTGCCAGCAGTTTCGACAGCCTTCAAGAGACCCAGTACTTC,CASSFDSLQETQYF
NA,TRBV11-3,TRBD2,TRBJ2-1,TGTGCCAGCAGCTTAATAGCGGGAGTGGGCAATGAGCAGTTCTTC,CASSLIAGVGNEQFF
once,TRBV9,TRBD2,TRBJ2-3,TGTGCCAGCAGCGTAGCTAGCGGGATGGATACGCAGTATTTT,CASSVASGMDTQYF
few,TRBV6-5,NA,TRBJ1-5,TGTGCCAGCAGCCACGGTGTTATAGGCAATCAGCCCCAGCATTTT,CASSHGVIGNQPQHF
NA,TRBV7-2,NA,TRBJ2-3,TGTGCCAGCAGCCTTAACCCCGGGACTAGCACAGATACGCAGTATTTT,CASSLNPGTSTDTQYF
NA,TRBV5-1,TRBD1,TRBJ1-5,TGCGCCAGCAGCCCGGGACAGGAGGGTCAGCCCCAGCATTTT,CASSPGQEGQPQHF
NA,TRBV29-1,NA,TRBJ1-1,TGCAGCGTTTGGGAGAGGGTTAACACTGAAGCTTTCTTT,CSVWERVNTEAFF
NA,TRBV24-1,TRBD2,TRBJ2-7,TGTGCCACCAGTGACTTGTCCCCGGGACTAAGGGAGCAGTACTTC,CATSDLSPGLREQYF
NA,TRBV19,TRBD1,TRBJ2-1,TGTGCCAGTAGTGGAACAGGGGCTCCGGCCCTAGTTGAGCAGTTCTTC,CASSGTGAPALVEQFF
NA,TRBV6-5,TRBD1,TRBJ1-2,TGTGCCAGCAGGACATGGACAGGGGGAGACTATGGCTACACCTTC,CASRTWTGGDYGYTF
once,TRBV21-1,NA,TRBJ2-7,TGTGCCAGCAGCAAAGAAGGACAGGGGCGGGAGCAGTACTTC,CASSKEGQGREQYF
NA,TRBV11-3,TRBD2,TRBJ2-1,TGTGCCAGCAGTATTAGAGGGCCAGCGGGAGGCGTATCAGGCAATGAGCAGTTCTTC,CASSIRGPAGGVSGNEQFF
NA,TRBV7-9,NA,TRBJ1-1,TGTGCCAGCAGCTTAGCTGGGGGCGCGCAGAACACTGAAGCTTTCTTT,CASSLAGGAQNTEAFF